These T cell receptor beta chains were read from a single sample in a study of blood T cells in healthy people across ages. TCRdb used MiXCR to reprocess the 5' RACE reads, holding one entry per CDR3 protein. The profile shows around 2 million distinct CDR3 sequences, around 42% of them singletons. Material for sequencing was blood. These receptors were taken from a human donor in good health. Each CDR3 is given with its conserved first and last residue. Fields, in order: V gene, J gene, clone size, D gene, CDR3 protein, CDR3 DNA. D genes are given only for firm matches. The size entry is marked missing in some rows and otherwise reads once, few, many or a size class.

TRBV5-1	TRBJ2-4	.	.	CASSPRGSAKNIQYF	TGCGCCAGCAGCCCCAGGGGATCTGCCAAAAACATTCAGTACTTC
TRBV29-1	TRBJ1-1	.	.	CSVEDLVKTEAFF	TGCAGCGTTGAAGATCTTGTAAAAACTGAAGCTTTCTTT
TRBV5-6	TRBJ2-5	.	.	CASSPGPRGETQYF	TGTGCCAGCAGCCCGGGCCCTCGTGGGGAGACCCAGTACTTC
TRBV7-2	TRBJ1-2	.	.	CASSFRGTFYGYTF	TGTGCCAGCAGCTTTAGGGGAACCTTCTATGGCTACACCTTC
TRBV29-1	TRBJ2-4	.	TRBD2	CSVSGGAREQYF	TGCAGCGTTAGCGGGGGGGCCAGAGAGCAGTACTTC
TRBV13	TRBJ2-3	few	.	CASSPSSAASTDTQYF	TGTGCCAGCAGCCCTTCGTCGGCAGCTAGCACAGATACGCAGTATTTT
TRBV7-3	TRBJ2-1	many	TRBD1	CASSYSPPQGIYNEQFF	TGTGCCAGCAGCTACTCTCCCCCACAGGGGATTTACAATGAGCAGTTCTTC
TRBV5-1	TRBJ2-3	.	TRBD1	CASSALGQGGSDTQYF	TGCGCCAGCAGCGCGCTGGGACAGGGAGGGTCAGATACGCAGTATTTT
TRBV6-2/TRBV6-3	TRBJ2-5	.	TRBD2	CASSYGRRGESGEQYF	TGTGCCAGCAGTTACGGCAGGCGGGGGGAATCGGGGGAGCAGTACTTC
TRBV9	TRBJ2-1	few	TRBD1	CASSAGGTGNEQFF	TGTGCCAGCAGCGCCGGGGGGACAGGGAATGAGCAGTTCTTC
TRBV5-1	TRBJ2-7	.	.	CASSLGGAAEQYF	TGCGCCAGCAGCTTAGGAGGGGCGGCCGAGCAGTACTTC
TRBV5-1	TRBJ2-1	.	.	CASSDGLGNEQFF	TGCGCCAGCAGCGATGGACTGGGCAATGAGCAGTTCTTC
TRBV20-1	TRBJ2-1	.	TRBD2	CSARFSGGTYNEQFF	TGCAGTGCCAGATTCAGCGGGGGGACCTACAATGAGCAGTTCTTC
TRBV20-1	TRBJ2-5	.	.	CSARWDPNQETQYF	TGCAGTGCTAGGTGGGATCCGAATCAAGAGACCCAGTACTTC
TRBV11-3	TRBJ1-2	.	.	CASSSLGEYSYGYTF	TGTGCCAGCAGCTCCCTGGGGGAATATAGCTATGGCTACACCTTC
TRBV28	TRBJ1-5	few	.	CASSKLGTQPQHF	TGTGCCAGCAGTAAACTGGGGACTCAGCCCCAGCATTTT
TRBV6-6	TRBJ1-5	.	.	CASSHPTGNNQPQHF	TGTGCCAGCAGTCACCCGACGGGTAACAATCAGCCCCAGCATTTT
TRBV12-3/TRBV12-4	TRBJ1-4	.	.	CASSSNNLGQWEKLFF	TGTGCCAGCAGTTCTAATAATTTAGGACAGTGGGAAAAACTGTTTTTT
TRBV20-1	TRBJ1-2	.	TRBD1	CSARDYRGSNYGYTF	TGCAGTGCTAGAGACTACAGGGGATCTAACTATGGCTACACCTTC
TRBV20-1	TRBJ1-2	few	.	CSAAAGQYGYTF	TGCAGTGCCGCCGCCGGACAGTATGGCTACACCTTC
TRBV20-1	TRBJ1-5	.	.	CSARGHQGNQPQHF	TGCAGTGCTAGGGGCCATCAGGGCAATCAGCCCCAGCATTTT
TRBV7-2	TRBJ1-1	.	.	CASSSFKGLAAFF	TGTGCCAGTAGCTCCTTTAAAGGTTTGGCGGCTTTCTTT
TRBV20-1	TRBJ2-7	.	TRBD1	CSAIPRDRYCEQYF	TGCAGTGCTATCCCTCGGGACAGGTATTGCGAGCAGTACTTC
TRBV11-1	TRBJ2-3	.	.	CASSGRDPSPTDTQYF	TGTGCCAGCAGCGGCCGGGACCCCTCTCCCACAGATACGCAGTATTTT
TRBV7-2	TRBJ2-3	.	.	CASKNGGSADTQYF	TGTGCCAGCAAGAACGGGGGTTCCGCAGATACGCAGTATTTT
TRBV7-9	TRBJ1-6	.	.	CASSTERAYNSPLHF	TGTGCCAGCAGCACCGAGAGGGCTTATAATTCACCCCTCCACTTT
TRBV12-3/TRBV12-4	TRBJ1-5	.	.	CASSLGRRRDSNQPQHF	TGTGCCAGCAGTTTAGGTCGAAGGAGGGATAGCAATCAGCCCCAGCATTTT
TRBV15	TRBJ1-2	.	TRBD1	CATSRDPGQGWTNYGYTF	TGTGCCACCAGCAGAGATCCGGGACAGGGGTGGACTAACTATGGCTACACCTTC
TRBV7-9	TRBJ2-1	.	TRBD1	CASGTEDNEQFF	TGTGCCTCCGGGACAGAAGACAATGAGCAGTTCTTC
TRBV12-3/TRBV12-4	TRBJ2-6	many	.	CASRPQGAGANVLTF	TGTGCCAGCAGGCCACAGGGTGCTGGGGCCAACGTCCTGACTTTC
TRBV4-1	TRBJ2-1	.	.	CASSQGRIVPTQKQFF	TGCGCCAGCAGCCAAGGACGAATCGTACCGACCCAAAAGCAGTTCTTC
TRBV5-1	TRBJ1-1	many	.	CASSLELGTEAFF	TGCGCCAGCAGCCTGGAATTGGGCACTGAAGCTTTCTTT
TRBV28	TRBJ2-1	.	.	CASNPWGRRDEQFF	TGTGCCAGCAACCCCTGGGGAAGGAGAGATGAGCAGTTCTTC
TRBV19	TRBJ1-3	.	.	CASSGQAGNTIYF	TGTGCCAGTAGCGGTCAGGCTGGTAACACCATATATTTT
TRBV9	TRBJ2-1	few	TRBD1	CASSVEGTGFIDEQFF	TGTGCCAGCAGCGTAGAGGGGACAGGGTTCATCGATGAGCAGTTCTTC
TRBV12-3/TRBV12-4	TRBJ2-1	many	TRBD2	CASSLVAGGPNEQFF	TGTGCCAGCAGCTTAGTAGCGGGGGGTCCCAATGAGCAGTTCTTC
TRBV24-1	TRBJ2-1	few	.	CATSSYRANEQFF	TGTGCCACCAGTAGTTACAGGGCGAATGAGCAGTTCTTC
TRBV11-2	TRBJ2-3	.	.	CASSLQLPPTDTQYF	TGCGCCAGCAGCTTACAGCTTCCACCCACAGATACGCAGTATTTT
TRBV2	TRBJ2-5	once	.	CASSGLSEETQYF	TGTGCCAGCAGTGGACTATCGGAAGAGACCCAGTACTTC
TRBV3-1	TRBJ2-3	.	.	CAWSTPLGQQYF	TGTGCCTGGAGTACCCCGTTGGGACAGCAGTATTTT
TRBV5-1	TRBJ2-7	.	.	CASSLDRVRSYEQYF	TGCGCCAGCAGCTTGGACAGGGTGAGGTCCTACGAGCAGTACTTC
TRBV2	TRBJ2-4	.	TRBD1	CASSEGQVKNIQYF	TGTGCCAGCAGTGAGGGACAGGTCAAAAACATTCAGTACTTC